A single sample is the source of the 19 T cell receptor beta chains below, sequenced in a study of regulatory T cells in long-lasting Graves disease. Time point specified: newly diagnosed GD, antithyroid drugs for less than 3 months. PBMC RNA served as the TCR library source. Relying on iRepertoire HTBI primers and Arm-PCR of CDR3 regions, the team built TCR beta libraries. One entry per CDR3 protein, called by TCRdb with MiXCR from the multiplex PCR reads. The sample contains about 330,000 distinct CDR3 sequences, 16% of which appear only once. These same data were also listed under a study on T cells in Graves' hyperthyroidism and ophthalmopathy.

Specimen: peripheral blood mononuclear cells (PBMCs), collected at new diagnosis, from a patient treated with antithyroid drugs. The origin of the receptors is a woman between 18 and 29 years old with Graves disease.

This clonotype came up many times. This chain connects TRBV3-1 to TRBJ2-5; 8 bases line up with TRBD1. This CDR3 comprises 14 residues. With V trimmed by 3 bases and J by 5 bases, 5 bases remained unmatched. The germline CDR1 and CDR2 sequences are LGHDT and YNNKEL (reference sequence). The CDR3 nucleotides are TGTGCCAGCAGCCACAACAGGGGGTCGGAGACCCAGTACTTC. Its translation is CASSHNRGSETQYF.

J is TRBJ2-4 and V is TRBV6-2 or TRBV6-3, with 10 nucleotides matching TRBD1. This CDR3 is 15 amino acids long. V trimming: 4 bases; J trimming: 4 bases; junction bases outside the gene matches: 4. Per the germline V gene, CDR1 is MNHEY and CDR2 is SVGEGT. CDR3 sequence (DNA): TGTGCCAGCAGTTTCCGGGACAGGGGAAAAAACATTCAGTACTTC. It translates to CASSFRDRGKNIQYF.

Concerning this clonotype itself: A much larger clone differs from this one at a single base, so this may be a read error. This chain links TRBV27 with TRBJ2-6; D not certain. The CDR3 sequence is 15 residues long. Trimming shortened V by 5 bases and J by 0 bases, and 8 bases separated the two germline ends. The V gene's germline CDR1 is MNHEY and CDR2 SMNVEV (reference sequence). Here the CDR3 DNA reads TGTGCCAGCAGTGTCGACAACTCTGGGGCCAACGTCCTGACTTTC. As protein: CASSVDNSGANVLTF.

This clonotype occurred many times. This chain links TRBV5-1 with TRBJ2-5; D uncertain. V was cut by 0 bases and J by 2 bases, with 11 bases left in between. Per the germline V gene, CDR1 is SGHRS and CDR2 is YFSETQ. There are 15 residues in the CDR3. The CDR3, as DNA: TGCGCCAGCAGCTTGGCCGGGCAGAGACAAGAGACCCAGTACTTC. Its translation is CASSLAGQRQETQYF.

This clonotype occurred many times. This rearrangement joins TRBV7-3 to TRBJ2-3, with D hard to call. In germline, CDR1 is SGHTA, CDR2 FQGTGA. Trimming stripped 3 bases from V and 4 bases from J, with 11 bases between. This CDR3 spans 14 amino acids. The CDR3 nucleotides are TGTGCCAGCAGCTTCCTTTCCTCCCCAGATACGCAGTATTTT. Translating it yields CASSFLSSPDTQYF.

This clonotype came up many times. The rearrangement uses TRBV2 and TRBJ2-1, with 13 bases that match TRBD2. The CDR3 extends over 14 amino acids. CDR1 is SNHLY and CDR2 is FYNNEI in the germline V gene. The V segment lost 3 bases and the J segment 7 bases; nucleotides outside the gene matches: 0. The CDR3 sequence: CASSETSGRNEQFF. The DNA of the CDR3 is TGTGCCAGCAGTGAGACTAGCGGGAGGAATGAGCAGTTCTTC.

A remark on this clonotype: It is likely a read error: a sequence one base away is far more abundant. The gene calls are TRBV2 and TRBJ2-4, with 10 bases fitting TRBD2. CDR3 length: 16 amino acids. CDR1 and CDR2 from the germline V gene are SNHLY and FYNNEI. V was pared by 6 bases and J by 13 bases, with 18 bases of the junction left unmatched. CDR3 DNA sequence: TGTGCCAGCAGGGGCCTCGGGACTAGCGATGACAATGAGCAGTACTTC. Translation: CASRGLGTSDDNEQYF.

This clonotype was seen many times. The CDR3 bases are TGTGCCAGCAGCTTAGCGGGAACGGCTGACGAGCAGTACTTC. Protein product: CASSLAGTADEQYF. This rearrangement joins TRBV7-9 to TRBJ2-7; D is unresolved. CDR3 length: 14 residues. The V end was cut by 0 bases, the J end by 5 bases, with 11 bases between. Germline CDR1 and CDR2: SEHNR and FQNEAQ (reference sequence).

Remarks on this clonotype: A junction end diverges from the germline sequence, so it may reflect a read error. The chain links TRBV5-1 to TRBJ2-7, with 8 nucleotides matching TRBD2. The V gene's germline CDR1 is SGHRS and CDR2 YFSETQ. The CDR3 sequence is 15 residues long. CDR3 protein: CASSLASGGIYERYF. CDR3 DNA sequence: TGCGCCAGCAGCTTGGCCAGCGGGGGAATCTACGAGCGGTACTTC.

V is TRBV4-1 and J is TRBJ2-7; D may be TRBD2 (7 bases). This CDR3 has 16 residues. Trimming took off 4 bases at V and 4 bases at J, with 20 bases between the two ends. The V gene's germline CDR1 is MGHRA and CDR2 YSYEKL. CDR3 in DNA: TGCGCCAGCAGCCGCTCGGGGGGCCCCCCGGGATACGAGCAGTACTTC. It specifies CASSRSGGPPGYEQYF.

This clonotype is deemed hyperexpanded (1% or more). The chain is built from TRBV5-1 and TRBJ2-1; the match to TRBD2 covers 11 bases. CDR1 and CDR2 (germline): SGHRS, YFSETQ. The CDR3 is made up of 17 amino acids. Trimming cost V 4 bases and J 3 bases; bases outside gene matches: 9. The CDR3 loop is CASSSQGTSGFYNEQFF. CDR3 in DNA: TGCGCCAGCAGCAGCCAAGGGACTAGCGGATTCTACAATGAGCAGTTCTTC.

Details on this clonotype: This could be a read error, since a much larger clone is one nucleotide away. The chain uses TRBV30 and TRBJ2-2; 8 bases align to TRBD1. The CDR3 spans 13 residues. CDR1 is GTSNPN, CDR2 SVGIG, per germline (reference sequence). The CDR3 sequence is CASDRVYRGGLFF. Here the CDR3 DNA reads TGTGCCTCGGACAGGGTCTACCGAGGGGGGCTGTTTTTT.

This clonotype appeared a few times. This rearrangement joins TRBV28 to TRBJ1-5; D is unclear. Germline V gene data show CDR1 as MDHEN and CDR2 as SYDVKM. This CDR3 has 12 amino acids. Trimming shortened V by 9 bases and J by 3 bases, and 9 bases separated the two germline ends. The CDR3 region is CASFGPNQPQHF. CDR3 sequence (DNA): TGTGCCAGTTTCGGACCCAATCAGCCCCAGCATTTT.

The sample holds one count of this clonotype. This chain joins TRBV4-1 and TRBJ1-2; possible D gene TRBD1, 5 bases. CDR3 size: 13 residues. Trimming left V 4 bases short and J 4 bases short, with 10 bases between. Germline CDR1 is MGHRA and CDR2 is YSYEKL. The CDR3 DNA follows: TGCGCCAGCAGCCCCCGCAGGGCCTATGGCTACACCTTC. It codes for CASSPRRAYGYTF.

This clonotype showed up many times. CDR3 coding DNA: TGCGCCAGCAGCGGGGGCGACAGGCAGGCCTACAATGAGCAGTTCTTC. The encoded protein is CASSGGDRQAYNEQFF. V usage is TRBV5-1 and J usage is TRBJ2-1; tentatively, D is TRBD1 (6 bases). The V end was cut by 4 bases, the J end by 2 bases, with 16 bases between. Germline V gene sequence: CDR1 SGHRS, CDR2 YFSETQ. The CDR3 is 16 residues long.

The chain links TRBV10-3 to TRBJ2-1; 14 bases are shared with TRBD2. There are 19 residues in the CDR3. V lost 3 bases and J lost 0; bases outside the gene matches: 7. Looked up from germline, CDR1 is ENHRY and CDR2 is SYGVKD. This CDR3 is CAISDGLAGGPSSYNEQFF. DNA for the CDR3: TGTGCCATCAGTGACGGACTAGCGGGGGGTCCGAGCTCCTACAATGAGCAGTTCTTC.

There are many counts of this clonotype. The CDR3 here is CASSPGTTYNEQFF. CDR3 in DNA: TGTGCCAGCAGCCCAGGGACCACCTACAATGAGCAGTTCTTC. V and J are TRBV13 and TRBJ2-1; either TRBD1 or TRBD2 may fit D (5 bases each). In germline, CDR1 is PRHDT, CDR2 FYEKMQ (reference sequence). CDR3 length: 14 amino acids. The V gene lost 5 bases and the J gene lost 2 bases, with 10 bases spanning the gap. The entire variable domain, with the rest obtained from reference TRBV13 and TRBJ2-1, is as follows: AAGVIQSPRHLIKEKRETATLKCYPIPRHDTVYWYQQGPGQDPQFLISFYEKMQSDKGSIPDRFSAQQFSDYHSELNMSSLELGDSALYFCASSPGTTYNEQFFGPGTRLTVL.

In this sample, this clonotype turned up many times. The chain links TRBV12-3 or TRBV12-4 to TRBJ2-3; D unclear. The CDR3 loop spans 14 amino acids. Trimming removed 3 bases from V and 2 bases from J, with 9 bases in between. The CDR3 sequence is CASSFIGITDTQYF. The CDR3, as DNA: TGTGCCAGCAGTTTTATAGGCATCACAGATACGCAGTATTTT.

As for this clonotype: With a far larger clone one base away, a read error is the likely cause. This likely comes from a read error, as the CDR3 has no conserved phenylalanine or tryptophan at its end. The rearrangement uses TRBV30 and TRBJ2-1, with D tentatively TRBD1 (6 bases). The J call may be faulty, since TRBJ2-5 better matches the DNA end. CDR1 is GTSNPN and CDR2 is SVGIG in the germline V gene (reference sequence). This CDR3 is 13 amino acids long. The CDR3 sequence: CASIKQGQETQYL. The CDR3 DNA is TGTGCCTCGATTAAACAGGGACAAGAGACCCAGTACTTA.